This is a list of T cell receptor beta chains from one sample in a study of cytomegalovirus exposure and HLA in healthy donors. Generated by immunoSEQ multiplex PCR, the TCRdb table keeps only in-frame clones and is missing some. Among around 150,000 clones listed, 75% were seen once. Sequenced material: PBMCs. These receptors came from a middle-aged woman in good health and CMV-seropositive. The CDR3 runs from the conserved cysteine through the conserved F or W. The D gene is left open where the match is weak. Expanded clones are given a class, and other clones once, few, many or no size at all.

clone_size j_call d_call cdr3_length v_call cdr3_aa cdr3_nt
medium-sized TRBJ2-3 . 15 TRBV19 CASMVGPHAFDTQYF TGTGCCAGTATGGTGGGCCCCCACGCTTTCGATACGCAGTATTTT
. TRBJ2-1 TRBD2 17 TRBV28 CASSGGTSGRFYNEQFF TGTGCCAGCAGTGGAGGGACTAGCGGGAGGTTCTACAATGAGCAGTTCTTC
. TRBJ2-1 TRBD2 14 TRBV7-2 CASSLIAGVNEQFF TGTGCCAGCAGCTTAATAGCGGGAGTAAATGAGCAGTTCTTC
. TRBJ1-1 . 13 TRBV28 CASRKQGYTEAFF TGTGCCAGCAGGAAACAGGGATACACTGAAGCTTTCTTT
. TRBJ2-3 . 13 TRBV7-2 CASSFRDSDTQYF TGTGCCAGCAGCTTCCGCGACTCAGATACGCAGTATTTT
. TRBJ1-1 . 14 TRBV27 CASSFLPGNSEAFF TGTGCCAGCAGTTTCCTCCCGGGGAACTCTGAAGCTTTCTTT
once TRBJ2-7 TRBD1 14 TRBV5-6 CASSPDRGLYEQYF TGTGCCAGCAGCCCGGACAGGGGGCTATACGAGCAGTACTTC
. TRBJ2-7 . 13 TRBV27 CASSLEAGAYQYF TGTGCCAGCAGTTTAGAGGCAGGGGCCTATCAGTACTTC
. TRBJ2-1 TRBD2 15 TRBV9 CASSDTTSRRLRQFF TGTGCCAGCAGCGACACGACTAGCCGACGCTTACGGCAGTTCTTC
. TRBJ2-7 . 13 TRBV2 CASSEDSEYEQYF TGTGCCAGCAGTGAGGACAGTGAATACGAGCAGTACTTC
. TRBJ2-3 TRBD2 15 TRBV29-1 CSVEASLAGPDTQYF TGCAGCGTTGAAGCCTCACTAGCGGGACCGGATACGCAGTATTTT
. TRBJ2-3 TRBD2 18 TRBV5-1 CASSLGVSTSGSTDTQYF TGCGCCAGCAGCTTGGGGGTTTCGACTAGCGGGAGTACAGATACGCAGTATTTT
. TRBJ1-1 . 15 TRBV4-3 CASSQEVGGRTEAFF TGCGCCAGCAGCCAAGAAGTCGGGGGGCGAACTGAAGCTTTCTTT
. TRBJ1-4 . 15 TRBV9 CASSPQPGTNEKLFF TGTGCCAGCAGCCCCCAGCCGGGGACAAATGAAAAACTGTTTTTT
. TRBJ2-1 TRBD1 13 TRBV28 CASSFRGQGEQFF TGTGCCAGCAGTTTTAGGGGGCAGGGTGAGCAGTTCTTC
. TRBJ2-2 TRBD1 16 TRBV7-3 CASSPRQGASTGELFF TGTGCCAGCAGCCCTCGACAGGGGGCGTCCACCGGGGAGCTGTTTTTT
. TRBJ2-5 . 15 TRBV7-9 CASSLARGNQETQYF TGTGCCAGCAGCTTAGCCAGGGGAAACCAAGAGACCCAGTACTTC
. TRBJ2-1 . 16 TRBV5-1 CASSLGSWGTDNEQFF TGCGCCAGCAGCTTAGGAAGTTGGGGGACTGATAATGAGCAGTTCTTC
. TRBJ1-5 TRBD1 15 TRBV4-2 CASSLGTVSNQPQHF TGTGCCAGCAGCCTCGGGACAGTTAGCAATCAGCCCCAGCATTTT
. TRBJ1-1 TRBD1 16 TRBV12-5 CASGLDLQGANTEAFF TGTGCTAGTGGTTTGGACCTACAGGGGGCAAACACTGAAGCTTTCTTT
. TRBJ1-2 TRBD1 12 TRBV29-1 CSVQDRNYGYTF TGCAGCGTTCAGGACAGGAACTATGGCTACACCTTC
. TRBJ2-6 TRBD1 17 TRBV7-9 CASSQQTGMDGANVLTF TGTGCCAGCAGCCAACAGACAGGGATGGACGGGGCCAACGTCCTGACTTTC
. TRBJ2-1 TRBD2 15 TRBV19 CASSQGAGAGNEQFF TGTGCCAGTAGCCAAGGGGCGGGAGCGGGAAATGAGCAGTTCTTC
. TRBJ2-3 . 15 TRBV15 CATSRDSRYTDTQYF TGTGCCACCAGCAGAGATAGTCGGTACACAGATACGCAGTATTTT
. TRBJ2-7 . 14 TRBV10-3 CAIGDEHINYEQYF TGTGCCATCGGAGATGAACATATCAACTACGAGCAGTACTTC
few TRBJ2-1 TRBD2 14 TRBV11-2 CASTRLDAGGQQFF TGTGCCAGCACCCGTTTGGATGCGGGAGGGCAGCAGTTCTTC
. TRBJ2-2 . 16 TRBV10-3 CAISESATLERGELFF TGTGCCATCAGTGAATCCGCGACGCTAGAACGGGGGGAGCTGTTTTTT
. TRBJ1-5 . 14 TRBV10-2 CASSESFRDQPQHF TGCGCCAGCAGTGAGTCGTTCAGGGATCAGCCCCAGCATTTT
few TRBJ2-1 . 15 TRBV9 CASSVMASFSNEQFF TGTGCCAGCAGCGTAATGGCTTCTTTTTCCAATGAGCAGTTCTTC
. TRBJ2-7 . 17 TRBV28 CASSPTLTATFAYEQYF TGTGCCAGCAGCCCTACGCTGACAGCAACTTTCGCCTACGAGCAGTACTTC
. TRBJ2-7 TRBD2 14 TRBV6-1 CASSASLAANEQYF TGTGCCAGCAGTGCTTCGCTAGCGGCTAACGAGCAGTACTTC
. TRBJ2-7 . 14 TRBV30 CAWNVRETAYEQYF TGTGCCTGGAACGTGAGGGAGACCGCCTACGAGCAGTACTTC
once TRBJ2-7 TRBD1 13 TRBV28 CASSEQGVGEQYF TGTGCCAGCAGTGAACAGGGGGTGGGCGAGCAGTACTTC
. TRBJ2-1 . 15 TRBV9 CASSVVGRGANEQFF TGTGCCAGCAGCGTAGTAGGCAGGGGGGCCAATGAGCAGTTCTTC
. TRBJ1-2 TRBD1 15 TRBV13 CASSLAARGRWGYTF TGTGCCAGCAGCTTAGCGGCGAGGGGGCGATGGGGCTACACCTTC
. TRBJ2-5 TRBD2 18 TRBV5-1 CASSMLRTSGISQETQYF TGCGCCAGCAGCATGCTCCGGACTAGCGGGATTAGCCAAGAGACCCAGTACTTC
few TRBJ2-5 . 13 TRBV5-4 CASNRGRGETQYF TGTGCCAGCAACCGGGGGAGAGGAGAGACCCAGTACTTC
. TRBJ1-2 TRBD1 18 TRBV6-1 CASSEEFYRDRVNYGYTF TGTGCCAGCAGCGAAGAATTCTACCGGGACAGGGTTAACTATGGCTACACCTTC
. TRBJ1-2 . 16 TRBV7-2 CASSLALDRLSYGYTF TGTGCCAGCAGCTTAGCACTCGACAGGTTGAGCTATGGCTACACCTTC
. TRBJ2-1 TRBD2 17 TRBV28 CASSSARLAGVQNEQFF TGTGCCAGCAGTTCAGCACGACTAGCGGGAGTTCAGAATGAGCAGTTCTTC
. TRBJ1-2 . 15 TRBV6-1 CASSEWTGSNYGYTF TGTGCCAGCAGTGAATGGACGGGGTCTAACTATGGCTACACCTTC
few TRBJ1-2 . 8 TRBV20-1 CSARGTAF TGCAGTGCTAGAGGGACAGCCTTC
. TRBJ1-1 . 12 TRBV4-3 CASSHTAGEAFF TGCGCCAGCAGCCACACAGCTGGGGAAGCTTTCTTT
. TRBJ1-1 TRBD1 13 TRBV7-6 CASSPQGYTEAFF TGTGCCAGCAGCCCACAGGGGTACACTGAAGCTTTCTTT
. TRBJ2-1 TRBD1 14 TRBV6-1 CASSEGQYYNEQFF TGTGCCAGCAGTGAGGGACAGTATTACAATGAGCAGTTCTTC